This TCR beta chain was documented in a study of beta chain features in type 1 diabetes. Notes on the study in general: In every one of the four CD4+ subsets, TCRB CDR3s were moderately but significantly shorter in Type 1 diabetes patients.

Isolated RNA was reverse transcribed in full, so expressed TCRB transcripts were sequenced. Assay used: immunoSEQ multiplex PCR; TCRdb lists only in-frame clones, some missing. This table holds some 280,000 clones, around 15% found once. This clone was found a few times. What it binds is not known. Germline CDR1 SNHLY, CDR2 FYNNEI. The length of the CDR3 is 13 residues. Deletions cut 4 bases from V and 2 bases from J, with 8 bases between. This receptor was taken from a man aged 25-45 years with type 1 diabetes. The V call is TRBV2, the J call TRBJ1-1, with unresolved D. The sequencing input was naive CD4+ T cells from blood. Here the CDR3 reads CASSAQPNTEAFF. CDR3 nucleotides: TGTGCCAGCAGTGCACAGCCTAACACTGAAGCTTTCTTT.